One and the same sample provided the 23 T cell receptor beta chains below, sequenced in a study of T cells after yellow fever vaccination. TCRdb recomputed calls from the 5' RACE reads with MiXCR, one row per CDR3 protein. This repertoire shows a few hundred thousand distinct CDR3 sequences, about 5.2% found once; its top ten account for around 3.5%. This material consisted of CD4+ T cells sorted from PBMCs, taken on the day of the yellow fever booster vaccination. The receptors stem from a man aged 18 to 35 who received the YFV17D yellow fever vaccine.

This clonotype occurred many times. The chain has TRBV20-1 and TRBJ1-2, with 8 bases identical to TRBD1. This CDR3 has 16 amino acids. J was trimmed by 4 bases and V by 0 bases; bases with no gene match: 10. The germline V gene has CDR1 DFQATT and CDR2 SNEGSKA (reference sequence). The CDR3 nucleotides read TGCAGTGCTAGAGATCGGTCCACAGGGGGTACCTATGGCTACACCTTC. This encodes CSARDRSTGGTYGYTF.

In its sample, this clonotype was seen many times. V gene TRBV10-3 combines with J gene TRBJ1-6, with 9 bases matching TRBD1. V was clipped by 5 bases and J by 10 bases; unmatched bases: 6. Germline V gene lookup returns CDR1 ENHRY and CDR2 SYGVKD. The CDR3 has 14 amino acids. The CDR3 DNA is TGTGCCATCAGTCCCGGGACAGGGAACTCACCCCTCCACTTT. Protein product: CAISPGTGNSPLHF.

This clonotype turned up a few times. The chain recombines TRBV6-5 with TRBJ1-2; TRBD1 is a possible D gene (6 bases). Per the germline V gene, CDR1 is MNHEY and CDR2 is SVGAGI. V shed 0 bases and J shed 0 bases, with 8 bases lying between them. This CDR3 has 15 amino acids. DNA for the CDR3: TGTGCCAGCAGTTACTCCAGGACAGCTAACTATGGCTACACCTTC. It encodes CASSYSRTANYGYTF.

This clonotype was observed many times. The V gene is TRBV10-3, the J gene TRBJ2-7, with D hard to call. V lost 6 bases, J lost 3 bases, and 9 bases lay in between. Germline-derived CDR1 and CDR2 are ENHRY and SYGVKD. The CDR3 consists of 12 residues. CDR3 sequence (DNA): TGTGCCATCAGGGGGATAGACTACGAGCAGTACTTC. This sequence encodes CAIRGIDYEQYF.

This clonotype was detected only a few times. This chain joins TRBV20-1 and TRBJ2-7; TRBD1 might be the D (5 bases). The CDR3 loop spans 13 amino acids. In germline, CDR1 is DFQATT, CDR2 SNEGSKA (reference sequence). Trimming took 6 bases from V and 0 from J, leaving 12 bases between them. The CDR3 sequence is CSAPSDISYEQYF. Here the CDR3 DNA reads TGCAGTGCCCCATCGGACATCTCCTACGAGCAGTACTTC.

Many counts were recorded for this clonotype. The chain links TRBV7-3 to TRBJ2-1; 12 bases are shared with TRBD2. The CDR3 is made up of 16 amino acids. The germline gives CDR1 SGHTA, CDR2 FQGTGA. Trimming at V came to 5 bases and at J to 6 bases, leaving 8 bases not matched to a gene. The CDR3 DNA reads TGTGCCAGCAGCCGACTTCCGGGACTAGCGGGCAATGAGCAGTTCTTC. Translation: CASSRLPGLAGNEQFF.

In its sample, this clonotype was seen a few times. V gene TRBV19 combines with J gene TRBJ2-1; D ambiguous. Germline assignment: CDR1 LNHDA and CDR2 SQIVND (reference sequence). There are 16 residues in the CDR3. V was shortened by 4 bases and J by 1 base, with 14 bases between the two germline ends. CDR3 nucleotides: TGTGCCAGTAGTACCAGCCCGTACCTTTCCTACAATGAGCAGTTCTTC. It codes for CASSTSPYLSYNEQFF. The variable domain in full, completed from reference TRBV19 and TRBJ2-1, reads DGGITQSPKYLFRKEGQNVTLSCEQNLNHDAMYWYRQDPGQGLRLIYYSQIVNDFQKGDIAEGYSVSREKKESFPLTVTSAQKNPTAFYLCASSTSPYLSYNEQFFGPGTRLTVL.

Many counts were recorded for this clonotype. The chain employs TRBV29-1 and TRBJ2-1; D is unclear. Germline V gene data show CDR1 as SQVTM and CDR2 as ANQGSEA. V was pared by 4 bases and J by 7 bases, with 8 bases between. The CDR3 is 11 amino acids. CDR3: CSVGLGNEQFF. Here the CDR3 DNA reads TGCAGCGTTGGGTTAGGGAATGAGCAGTTCTTC.

In its sample, this clonotype was seen a few times. This chain connects TRBV7-9 to TRBJ2-7, with D hard to call. V was cut by 5 bases and J by 3 bases, with 17 bases left in between. The CDR3 sequence is 15 residues long. CDR1 SEHNR and CDR2 FQNEAQ come from the germline V gene (reference sequence). The CDR3 nucleotides read TGTGCCAGCAGCCTGCTCGGGTCCTTGGACTACGAGCAGTACTTC. Its protein product is CASSLLGSLDYEQYF.

This clonotype was observed a few times. The CDR3 here is CAWSGVYEQYF. The CDR3 region has the DNA TGTGCCTGGAGTGGGGTCTACGAGCAGTACTTC. The chain recombines TRBV30 with TRBJ2-7; D is uncertain. This CDR3 spans 11 amino acids. Germline CDR1 and CDR2: GTSNPN and SVGIG (reference sequence). The V end lost 1 base, the J end lost 3 bases, and 4 bases lay between the germline ends.

The genes are TRBV12-2 and TRBJ1-1; the table's D call, TRBD1, was not checked against the DNA. TRBV12-2 corresponds to a pseudogene. There are 15 residues in the CDR3. The CDR3 DNA sequence: TGTGCAAGTCGCCCCGTTAAGGGGAGTCTGCCGGAAGCTTTCTTT. This sequence encodes CASRPVKGSLPEAFF.

This rearrangement joins TRBV3-1 to TRBJ2-1, with a weak D call TRBD2 (5 bases). Trimming pared 0 bases from V and 0 bases from J, leaving 9 bases between. The CDR3 length is 16 residues. Germline V lookup: CDR1 LGHDT, CDR2 YNNKEL (reference sequence). The CDR3 here is CASSQDSGSSYNEQFF. DNA for the CDR3: TGTGCCAGCAGCCAAGATTCGGGGAGCTCCTACAATGAGCAGTTCTTC.

This clonotype was recorded many times. DNA of the CDR3: TGTGCCAGCAGCTTAGTACCAGGGGACTACGAGCAGTACTTC. Translated: CASSLVPGDYEQYF. This chain links TRBV7-2 with TRBJ2-7; a weak D match, TRBD1 (6 bases). The germline gives CDR1 SGHTA, CDR2 FQGNSA. The V end lost 1 base, the J end lost 3 bases, and 10 bases lay between the germline ends. The CDR3 sequence is 14 residues long. The full variable domain, completed using reference TRBV7-2 and TRBJ2-7, is GAGVSQSPSNKVTEKGKDVELRCDPISGHTALYWYRQSLGQGLEFLIYFQGNSAPDKSGLPSDRFSAERTGGSVSTLTIQRTQQEDSAVYLCASSLVPGDYEQYFGPGTRLTVT.

This clonotype turned up a few times. The chain is built from TRBV7-2 and TRBJ2-1, with 9 bases identical to TRBD2. V was clipped by 5 bases and J by 8 bases; unmatched bases: 19. Germline CDR1 reads SGHTA; CDR2 reads FQGNSA. The CDR3 extends over 18 amino acids. CDR3 nucleotides: TGTGCCAGCAGCCCTCAGGTTACAGCGGGGGGCCTGTGGGATGAGCAGTTCTTC. This gives the protein CASSPQVTAGGLWDEQFF.

This clonotype was recorded at least ten times. The chain recombines TRBV15 with TRBJ2-4; D is ambiguous. The CDR3 runs 16 residues. Germline CDR1 is LNHNV and CDR2 is YYDKDF (reference sequence). V lost 1 base and J lost 3, with 13 bases in between. The CDR3 DNA reads TGTGCCACCAGCAGAGGTAGTGGCCTCGACAAAAACATTCAGTACTTC. Translation: CATSRGSGLDKNIQYF.

At least ten counts were recorded for this clonotype. The V gene is TRBV7-9, the J gene TRBJ2-7, with 8 bases fitting TRBD2. Germline CDR1 is SEHNR and CDR2 is FQNEAQ (reference sequence). Trimming took 5 bases from V and 6 from J; bases not matched to a gene: 9. CDR3 length: 14 residues. CDR3 sequence: CASSAPAGVGEQYF. In DNA form, the CDR3 reads TGTGCCAGCAGCGCCCCAGCGGGGGTCGGCGAGCAGTACTTC.

The chain is built from TRBV30 and TRBJ2-4; the D is unclear. From germline, CDR1 is GTSNPN and CDR2 SVGIG (reference sequence). With 6 bases removed from V and 8 bases from J, the gap between germline ends came to 11 bases. The CDR3 has 11 amino acids. The CDR3 reads CACNGPDIQYF. For the CDR3, the DNA is TGTGCCTGTAACGGTCCGGACATTCAGTACTTC.

The V gene is TRBV2, the J gene TRBJ2-1; D uncertain. Trimming cost V 7 bases and J 5 bases, with 12 bases left between them. The CDR3 covers 13 residues. Germline CDR1 and CDR2: SNHLY and FYNNEI. CDR3 sequence reads: CASKVSSNNEQFF. CDR3 DNA: TGTGCCAGCAAAGTCTCTAGTAACAATGAGCAGTTCTTC.

This clonotype turned up a few times. This chain joins TRBV7-2 and TRBJ2-5; TRBD1 matches 9 bases. Germline values: CDR1 SGHTA, CDR2 FQGNSA. The length of the CDR3 is 15 residues. V was clipped by 1 base and J by 9 bases; unmatched bases: 9. The CDR3 spells CASSLGDREAAAQYF. CDR3 nucleotides: TGTGCCAGCAGCTTAGGGGACAGGGAAGCTGCGGCCCAGTACTTC. The entire variable domain, with the rest obtained from reference TRBV7-2 and TRBJ2-5, is as follows: GAGVSQSPSNKVTEKGKDVELRCDPISGHTALYWYRQSLGQGLEFLIYFQGNSAPDKSGLPSDRFSAERTGGSVSTLTIQRTQQEDSAVYLCASSLGDREAAAQYFGPGTRLLVL.

The chain has TRBV7-9 and TRBJ2-7; 7 nucleotides agree with TRBD1. The junction had 8 bases not matched to a gene; V was cut back by 8 bases and J by 1 base. Germline V gene lookup returns CDR1 SEHNR and CDR2 FQNEAQ (reference sequence). The CDR3 consists of 14 residues. The CDR3 region is CASEKGAVSYEQYF. The CDR3, as DNA: TGTGCCAGCGAGAAGGGGGCGGTTTCCTACGAGCAGTACTTC.

This clonotype was seen repeatedly, ten times or more. The chain links TRBV18 to TRBJ2-3; D uncertain. The CDR3 spans 16 residues. The germline gives CDR1 KGHSH, CDR2 LQKENI. V was cut by 2 bases and J by 7 bases, with 19 bases left in between. The chain's CDR3 is CASSPSTPGGMNTQYF. The CDR3 nucleotides are TGTGCCAGCTCACCAAGCACCCCAGGCGGAATGAATACGCAGTATTTT.

Only a few counts were recorded for this clonotype. The chain has TRBV4-3 and TRBJ1-1, with no clear D. This CDR3 region has 14 residues. Trimming stripped 0 bases from V and 1 base from J, with 6 bases between. Per germline, CDR1 LGHNA and CDR2 YSLEER. CDR3 in DNA: TGCGCCAGCAGCCAAGATCTGTGGAACACTGAAGCTTTCTTT. Protein sequence: CASSQDLWNTEAFF.

Ten or more counts support this clonotype. The chain uses TRBV6-5 and TRBJ1-4, with 7 nucleotides matching TRBD1. Germline V gene data show CDR1 as MNHEY and CDR2 as SVGAGI. The CDR3 covers 15 residues. V gave up 5 bases and J gave up 3 bases; unmatched junction bases: 6. The CDR3 sequence is CASSPRTGSNEKLFF. CDR3 DNA: TGTGCCAGCAGTCCCAGGACAGGATCTAATGAAAAACTGTTTTTT.